This T cell receptor (beta chain) came from a study of cytomegalovirus exposure and HLA in healthy donors. Points from the study as a whole: As was reported, the classifier diagnosed cytomegalovirus status with high specificity and sensitivity. The majority of CMV-associated TCR beta chains were reported as apparently HLA-restricted in a later analysis. Most TCR beta V segments were productive about 87% or about 30% of the time in an earlier analysis.

PCR primers comprised 60 Vbeta and 13 Jbeta primers. Some clones are missing from TCRdb's copy, which holds only in-frame ones; the method was immunoSEQ multiplex PCR. In the table there are roughly 140,000 clones, over 60% of which are singletons. Nominally healthy donors provided the samples, though records likely missed some immune exposures. On this clone itself: Its antigen is unidentified.

Germline CDR1 reads MDHEN; CDR2 reads SYDVKM. V lost 3 bases to trimming and J lost 8 bases, with 10 bases between them. CDR3 length equals 12 residues. Specimen: PBMCs. The chain couples TRBV28 to TRBJ1-2; D remains unclear. The receptor was isolated from a woman in her 30s in good health and CMV-seropositive. CDR3 sequence: CASSFGGKGYTF. In DNA form, the CDR3 reads TGTGCCAGCAGTTTCGGAGGTAAAGGCTACACCTTC.